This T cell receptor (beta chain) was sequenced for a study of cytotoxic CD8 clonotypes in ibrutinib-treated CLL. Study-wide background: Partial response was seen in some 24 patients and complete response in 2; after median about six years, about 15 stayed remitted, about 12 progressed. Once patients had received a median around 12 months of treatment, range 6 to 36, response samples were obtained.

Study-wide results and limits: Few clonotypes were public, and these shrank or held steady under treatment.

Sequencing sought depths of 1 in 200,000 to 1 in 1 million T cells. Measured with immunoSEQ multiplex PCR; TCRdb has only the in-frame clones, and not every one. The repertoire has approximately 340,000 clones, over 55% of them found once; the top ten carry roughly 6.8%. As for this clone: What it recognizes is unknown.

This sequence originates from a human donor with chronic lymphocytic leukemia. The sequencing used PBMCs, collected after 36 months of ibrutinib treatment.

The CDR3 DNA reads as TGTGCCAGCAGACCGACTACCCCCGGGGAGCAGTACTTC. Protein sequence: CASRPTTPGEQYF. The chain joins TRBV28 to TRBJ2-7, with a weak D call TRBD2 (5 bases). Germline CDR1 reads MDHEN; CDR2 reads SYDVKM. Trimming removed 6 bases at V and 7 bases at J, with 16 bases between. The CDR3 runs 13 residues.